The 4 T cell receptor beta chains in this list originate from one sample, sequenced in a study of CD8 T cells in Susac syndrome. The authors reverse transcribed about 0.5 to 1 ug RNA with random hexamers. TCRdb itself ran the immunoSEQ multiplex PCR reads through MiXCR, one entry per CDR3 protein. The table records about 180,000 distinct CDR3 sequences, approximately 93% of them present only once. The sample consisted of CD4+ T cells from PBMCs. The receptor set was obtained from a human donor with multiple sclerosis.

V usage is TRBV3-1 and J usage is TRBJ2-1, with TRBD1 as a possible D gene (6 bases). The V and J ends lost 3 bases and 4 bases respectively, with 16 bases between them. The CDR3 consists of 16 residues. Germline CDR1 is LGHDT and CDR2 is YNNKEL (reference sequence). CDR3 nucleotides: TGTGCCAGCAGCCAGGGGTTCAGGGGTCTTTACAATGAGCAGTTCTTC. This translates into CASSQGFRGLYNEQFF.

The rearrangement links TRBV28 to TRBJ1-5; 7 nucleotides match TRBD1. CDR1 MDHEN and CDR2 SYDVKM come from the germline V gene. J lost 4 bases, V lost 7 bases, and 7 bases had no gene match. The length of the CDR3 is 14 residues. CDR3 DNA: TGTGCCAGCAATCAACAGGGGCGGAATCAGCCCCAGCATTTT. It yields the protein CASNQQGRNQPQHF. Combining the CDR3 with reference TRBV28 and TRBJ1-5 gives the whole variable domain DVKVTQSSRYLVKRTGEKVFLECVQDMDHENMFWYRQDPGLGLRLIYFSYDVKMKEKGDIPEGYSVSREKKERFSLILESASTNQTSMYLCASNQQGRNQPQHFGDGTRLSIL.

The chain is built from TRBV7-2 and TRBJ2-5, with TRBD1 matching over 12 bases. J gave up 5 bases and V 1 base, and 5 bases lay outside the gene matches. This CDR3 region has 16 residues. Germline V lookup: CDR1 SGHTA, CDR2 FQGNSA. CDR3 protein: CASSLGSGTGGETQYF. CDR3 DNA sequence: TGTGCCAGCAGCTTAGGGTCCGGGACAGGGGGCGAGACCCAGTACTTC.

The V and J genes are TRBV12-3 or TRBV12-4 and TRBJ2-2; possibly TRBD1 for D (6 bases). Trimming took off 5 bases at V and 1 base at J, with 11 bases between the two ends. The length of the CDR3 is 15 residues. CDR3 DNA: TGTGCCAGCAGTCTAGGGACATTGAACACCGGGGAGCTGTTTTTT. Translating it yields CASSLGTLNTGELFF.